This TCR beta chain was identified during a study of blood T cell repertoires in COVID-19. Profiling relied on immunoSEQ multiplex PCR, and the TCRdb table lists in-frame clones only, not all of them. The data show 200,000 to 250,000 clones, with around 81% seen just once and about 2% held by the top ten. The germline gives CDR1 MGHRA, CDR2 YSYEKL. The CDR3 is 14 residues long. With 2 bases removed from V and 5 bases from J, the gap between germline ends came to 12 bases. The clonotype originates from a man aged 30 to 39 who had recovered from COVID-19. The chain couples TRBV4-1 to TRBJ2-5; D gene uncertain. What was sequenced was peripheral blood. Written as DNA, the CDR3 is TGCGCCAGCAGCCAACTCCGGGTTTCGGAGACCCAGTACTTC. Translated, it gives CASSQLRVSETQYF.